The 31 T cell receptor beta chains in this list originate from one sample, sequenced in a study of regulatory T cells in long-lasting Graves disease. Arm-PCR with iRepertoire HTBI primers amplified the CDR3 regions for these TCR beta libraries. MiXCR, run by TCRdb on the multiplex PCR reads, gives a single entry per CDR3 protein. The sample has about 620,000 distinct CDR3 sequences; about 15% are singletons. As to time point: newly diagnosed GD, antithyroid drugs for less than 3 months. The authors made the TCR library using RNA they extracted from PBMCs. These data were likewise used in another study, on T cells in Graves' hyperthyroidism and ophthalmopathy.

The sample consisted of peripheral blood mononuclear cells (PBMCs), taken at new diagnosis, from a patient treated with antithyroid drugs. The origin of the receptors is a young woman with Graves disease.

This clonotype was found many times. This chain connects TRBV3-1 to TRBJ2-1; TRBD2 might be the D (7 bases). The length of the CDR3 is 15 residues. Germline CDR1 is LGHDT and CDR2 is YNNKEL (reference sequence). V shed 1 base and J shed 7 bases, with 14 bases lying between them. CDR3 coding DNA: TGTGCCAGCAGCCAAGCTGCAGGGAGGGGGAATGAGCAGTTCTTC. This encodes CASSQAAGRGNEQFF.

This clonotype was detected only a few times. The J gene is TRBJ2-1, the V gene TRBV5-4; 7 positions match TRBD2. Looked up from germline, CDR1 is SGHNT and CDR2 is YYREEE (reference sequence). The CDR3 sequence is 17 residues long. V lost 1 base, J lost 10 bases, and 17 bases stayed unmatched. The CDR3 is CASSLFYSGGSMGEQFF. The CDR3 coding sequence is TGTGCCAGCAGCTTGTTCTACTCGGGGGGTTCGATGGGAGAGCAGTTCTTC.

This clonotype was observed many times. The gene calls are TRBV9 and TRBJ1-2; no firm D call. CDR1 SGDLS and CDR2 YYNGEE come from the germline V gene. The germline V and J ends were trimmed by 1 base and 1 base, with 8 bases remaining between them. This CDR3 has 14 amino acids. DNA for the CDR3: TGTGCCAGCAGCGTATTTCGGGGTAACTATGGCTACACCTTC. This gives the protein CASSVFRGNYGYTF.

On this clonotype itself: This may arise from a read error, as a much more abundant clone is one base away. V usage is TRBV12-3 or TRBV12-4 and J usage is TRBJ1-1; 11 bases agree with TRBD1. The CDR3 is 15 residues long. V was pared by 5 bases and J by 9 bases, with 11 bases of the junction left unmatched. The CDR3 coding sequence is TGTGCCAGCAGTCTTCCCGGACAGGGGGCACCTAAAGCTTTCTTT. It encodes CASSLPGQGAPKAFF.

This clonotype was detected a few times. The V and J genes are TRBV20-1 and TRBJ1-5, with a possible D match to TRBD1 (6 bases). The CDR3 has 15 amino acids. CDR1 is DFQATT, CDR2 SNEGSKA, per germline (reference sequence). The V end was cut by 3 bases, the J end by 5 bases, with 17 bases between. This CDR3 reads CSASRPQGSDQPQHF. The CDR3 nucleotides are TGCAGTGCTAGTAGACCGCAGGGGTCGGATCAGCCCCAGCATTTT.

The chain carries TRBV2 and TRBJ2-5; D is possibly TRBD1 or TRBD2 (5 bases each). The CDR3 totals 13 residues. V was trimmed by 3 bases and J by 10 bases, leaving 15 bases between them. In germline, CDR1 is SNHLY, CDR2 FYNNEI. The CDR3 sequence is CASSEIAQGGQYF. The CDR3 nucleotides read TGTGCCAGCAGTGAGATAGCGCAGGGTGGCCAGTACTTC.

V and J are TRBV6-2 or TRBV6-3 and TRBJ2-1, with 8 bases aligning to TRBD2. The CDR3 totals 16 residues. V dropped 6 bases and J dropped 5; count of bases not matched to a gene: 12. Looked up from germline, CDR1 is MNHEY and CDR2 is SVGEGT. This CDR3 reads CASSRGGAGGDNEQFF. The CDR3 bases are TGTGCCAGCAGCCGGGGGGGTGCGGGAGGAGACAATGAGCAGTTCTTC.

This chain uses TRBV24-1 with TRBJ2-3, with 9 bases aligning to TRBD1. The V gene end was trimmed by 1 base and the J gene end by 2 bases; junction bases not matched to a gene: 6. The CDR3 loop spans 17 amino acids. Germline loops: CDR1 KGHDR, CDR2 SFDVKD. In DNA, the CDR3 is TGTGCCACCAGTGATTTTACCGGGACAGGGTACACAGATACGCAGTATTTT. Translation gives CATSDFTGTGYTDTQYF.

This clonotype was observed many times. This chain connects TRBV20-1 to TRBJ1-5; tentatively, D is TRBD1 (5 bases). The CDR3 length is 13 residues. Trimming stripped 0 bases from V and 12 bases from J, with 15 bases between. Germline loops: CDR1 DFQATT, CDR2 SNEGSKA (reference sequence). For the CDR3, the DNA is TGCAGTGCTAGAGACGGGGGGGGACCGCTCCAGCATTTT. This sequence encodes CSARDGGGPLQHF.

As DNA, the CDR3 is TGCAGTGCTAGTCCGACAGAAGATGAAAAACTGTTTTTT. Residues: CSASPTEDEKLFF. The V and J genes are TRBV20-1 and TRBJ1-4; tentatively, D is TRBD1 (5 bases). V lost 3 bases, J lost 6 bases, and 11 bases lay in between. The CDR3 runs to 13 residues. The germline CDR1 and CDR2 sequences are DFQATT and SNEGSKA (reference sequence).

The sample holds a few counts of this clonotype. V is TRBV5-1 and J is TRBJ2-4, with TRBD1 matching 10 bases. From germline, CDR1 is SGHRS and CDR2 YFSETQ. CDR3 length: 16 amino acids. With V trimmed by 4 bases and J by 1 base, 5 bases remained unmatched. CDR3 sequence reads: CASSVDRGLAKNIQYF. Written as DNA, the CDR3 is TGCGCCAGCAGCGTAGACAGGGGGCTCGCCAAAAACATTCAGTACTTC.

The table lists this clonotype with a few counts. The V and J genes are TRBV19 and TRBJ2-5; D unclear. V dropped 6 bases and J dropped 4 bases, with 15 bases sitting between them. CDR1 LNHDA and CDR2 SQIVND come from the germline V gene (reference sequence). The CDR3 totals 14 residues. This chain's CDR3 is CASSGPYGRETQYF. The CDR3 DNA follows: TGTGCCAGTAGCGGGCCGTACGGGCGAGAGACCCAGTACTTC.

A few counts support this clonotype. The chain is built from TRBV5-1 and TRBJ2-1; TRBD1 matches 8 bases. This CDR3 spans 16 amino acids. The germline V gene encodes CDR1 SGHRS and CDR2 YFSETQ. V shed 0 bases and J 8 bases; nucleotides not matched to a gene: 10. The CDR3 is CASSLAGGAGLDEQFF. CDR3 DNA: TGCGCCAGCAGCTTGGCAGGGGGCGCGGGATTGGATGAGCAGTTCTTC. The entire variable domain, with the rest obtained from reference TRBV5-1 and TRBJ2-1, is as follows: KAGVTQTPRYLIKTRGQQVTLSCSPISGHRSVSWYQQTPGQGLQFLFEYFSETQRNKGNFPGRFSGRQFSNSRSEMNVSTLELGDSALYLCASSLAGGAGLDEQFFGPGTRLTVL.

This chain joins TRBV27 and TRBJ2-2; maybe TRBD1 (6 bases). Germline V gives CDR1 MNHEY, CDR2 SMNVEV (reference sequence). V was cut by 0 bases and J by 4 bases, with 12 bases left in between. The CDR3 has 16 residues. The CDR3, as DNA: TGTGCCAGCAGTTTATCAACAGGGCCCGGCACCGGGGAGCTGTTTTTT. The encoded protein is CASSLSTGPGTGELFF.

This chain links TRBV12-3 or TRBV12-4 with TRBJ2-7; possible D gene TRBD1, 6 bases. Trimming stripped 4 bases from V and 5 bases from J, with 21 bases between. This CDR3 comprises 16 residues. The CDR3 bases are TGTGCCAGCAGTTCCCGGACAGTCCCCACGGACGACGAGCAGTACTTC. This sequence encodes CASSSRTVPTDDEQYF.

This clonotype was detected many times. V gene TRBV30 combines with J gene TRBJ2-3; 8 bases are shared with TRBD1. V was pared by 3 bases and J by 6 bases, with 2 bases of the junction left unmatched. CDR3 length: 12 amino acids. Germline V gives CDR1 GTSNPN, CDR2 SVGIG (reference sequence). CDR3: CAWRWDRDTQYF. The CDR3 nucleotides read TGTGCCTGGAGATGGGACAGGGATACGCAGTATTTT.

This clonotype was picked up many times. The chain couples TRBV7-8 to TRBJ1-4, with TRBD1 identical over 7 bases. V lost 4 bases to trimming and J lost 7 bases; unmatched junction nucleotides: 9. Germline lookup yields CDR1 SGHVS and CDR2 FQNEAQ. This CDR3 spans 15 amino acids. The CDR3 reads CASSSLQGKGEKLFF. Here the CDR3 DNA reads TGTGCCAGCAGCTCACTACAGGGGAAGGGTGAAAAACTGTTTTTT.

In regard to this clonotype: A much larger clone differs by one base, so this may be a read error. This chain links TRBV20-1 with TRBJ2-5; possible D gene TRBD1, 6 bases. The CDR3 spans 15 residues. Trimming left V 1 base short and J 1 base short, with 13 bases between. CDR1 DFQATT and CDR2 SNEGSKA come from the germline V gene (reference sequence). CDR3 sequence reads: CSARAYQGIQETQYF. The CDR3, as DNA: TGCAGTGCTAGAGCGTATCAGGGGATCCAAGAGACCCAGTACTTC.

The J gene is TRBJ2-3, the V gene TRBV3-1; unclear D gene. The germline V and J ends were trimmed by 2 bases and 5 bases, with 5 bases remaining between them. CDR3 length equals 12 residues. Germline CDR1 and CDR2: LGHDT and YNNKEL (reference sequence). The chain's CDR3 is CASSQFGDTQYF. The CDR3, as DNA: TGTGCCAGCAGCCAATTTGGAGATACGCAGTATTTT.

This clonotype was counted at least ten times. This chain links TRBV5-1 with TRBJ2-7; TRBD2 aligns across 12 bases. Trimming removed 0 bases from V and 6 bases from J; junction bases left unmatched: 4. Per germline, CDR1 SGHRS and CDR2 YFSETQ. The CDR3 consists of 15 residues. CDR3 amino acids: CASSLEGLAGSEQYF. The CDR3 nucleotides read TGCGCCAGCAGCTTGGAGGGACTAGCGGGCTCCGAGCAGTACTTC.

The chain joins TRBV20-1 to TRBJ1-1; 10 bases map to TRBD1. Germline V gene data show CDR1 as DFQATT and CDR2 as SNEGSKA (reference sequence). V shed 2 bases and J 6 bases; nucleotides not matched to a gene: 15. The CDR3 has 17 residues. DNA for the CDR3: TGCAGTGCTAGAACCGGGACAGGGGCTCTCGACTACCCTGAAGCTTTCTTT. This sequence encodes CSARTGTGALDYPEAFF.

The CDR3 DNA follows: TGTGCCAGCACCCCGGGACTGTACACAGATACGCAGTATTTT. Amino acid sequence: CASTPGLYTDTQYF. The chain is built from TRBV3-1 and TRBJ2-3, with a tentative D call TRBD2 (6 bases). The germline V and J ends were trimmed by 7 bases and 2 bases, with 13 bases remaining between them. Germline V gives CDR1 LGHDT, CDR2 YNNKEL (reference sequence). This CDR3 is 14 amino acids long.

The sample holds many counts of this clonotype. This rearrangement joins TRBV12-3 or TRBV12-4 to TRBJ1-1; D not resolved. V was pared by 6 bases and J by 4 bases, with 9 bases between. There are 12 residues in the CDR3. CDR3 DNA: TGTGCCAGCAGATGGGCTTTCACTGAAGCTTTCTTT. It codes for CASRWAFTEAFF.

This clonotype was observed a handful of times. The chain uses TRBV24-1 and TRBJ2-7; D gene unclear. The V and J ends lost 4 bases and 8 bases respectively, with 14 bases between them. The CDR3 extends over 13 amino acids. Germline V gives CDR1 KGHDR, CDR2 SFDVKD. CDR3 in DNA: TGTGCCACCAGTGAGCCCAACGGGCCTAAGCAGTACTTC. It yields the protein CATSEPNGPKQYF.

There are many counts of this clonotype. The chain combines TRBV27 with TRBJ1-6; a weak D match, TRBD1 (6 bases). Germline V CDR1 and CDR2: MNHEY, SMNVEV (reference sequence). Trimming cost V 0 bases and J 5 bases, with 11 bases left between them. The CDR3 length is 16 residues. This chain's CDR3 is CASSLSGGRNNSPLHF. As DNA, the CDR3 is TGTGCCAGCAGTTTATCAGGGGGTAGGAATAATTCACCCCTCCACTTT.

The chain joins TRBV6-1 to TRBJ2-7, with 7 bases that match TRBD1. Germline V gene data show CDR1 as MNHNS and CDR2 as SASEGT. Trimming took 7 bases from V and 5 from J; bases not matched to a gene: 8. This CDR3 region has 13 residues. The CDR3 region has the DNA TGTGCCAGCACCCAGGGGGATTACCACGAGCAGTACTTC. Translated, it gives CASTQGDYHEQYF.

This sequence joins TRBV4-3 and TRBJ2-1; no clear D. CDR3 length: 14 residues. The V gene's germline CDR1 is LGHNA and CDR2 YSLEER. V was clipped by 3 bases and J by 4 bases, with 10 bases between them. This CDR3 is CASSHGGQYNEQFF. CDR3 sequence (DNA): TGCGCCAGCAGCCATGGCGGCCAGTACAATGAGCAGTTCTTC.

The V gene is TRBV2, the J gene TRBJ1-1, with D perhaps matching TRBD1 (5 bases). The CDR3 spans 15 residues. Trimming cost V 6 bases and J 3 bases, with 17 bases left between them. The germline V gene has CDR1 SNHLY and CDR2 FYNNEI. The chain's CDR3 is CASRDPRGVYTEAFF. The CDR3 DNA is TGTGCCAGCAGGGACCCCCGAGGGGTGTACACTGAAGCTTTCTTT.

In this sample, this clonotype turned up many times. V is TRBV30 and J is TRBJ1-1; D gene ambiguous. Germline CDR1 and CDR2: GTSNPN and SVGIG (reference sequence). CDR3 size: 14 residues. The V end was cut by 2 bases, the J end by 4 bases, with 14 bases between. DNA of the CDR3: TGTGCCTGGAGTTTCGGCCTGGGGAGCACTGAAGCTTTCTTT. Protein: CAWSFGLGSTEAFF. The whole variable domain, filled in from reference TRBV30 and TRBJ1-1, reads SQTIHQWPATLVQPVGSPLSLECTVEGTSNPNLYWYRQAAGRGLQLLFYSVGIGQISSEVPQNLSASRPQDRQFILSSKKLLLSDSGFYLCAWSFGLGSTEAFFGQGTRLTVV.

This clonotype was seen ten or more times. The rearrangement links TRBV14 to TRBJ1-1; 12 bases fit TRBD1. J lost 7 bases, V lost 4 bases, and 7 bases had no gene match. The CDR3 covers 15 residues. Germline CDR1 and CDR2: SGHDN and FVKESK. CDR3 sequence reads: CASSPQGQGAYEAFF. The DNA of the CDR3 is TGTGCCAGCAGCCCCCAGGGACAGGGGGCGTATGAAGCTTTCTTT.

The table lists this clonotype with many counts. The chain carries TRBV28 and TRBJ2-3; possibly TRBD1 for D (6 bases). The V and J ends lost 4 bases and 2 bases respectively, with 19 bases between them. Germline CDR1 and CDR2: MDHEN and SYDVKM. The CDR3 sequence is 17 residues long. CDR3 nucleotides: TGTGCCAGCAGTTCCCCTCTTGGGGGCAGACTCACAGATACGCAGTATTTT. It specifies CASSSPLGGRLTDTQYF.